This T cell receptor beta chain was captured in a study of shared clonotypes between healthy human individuals. Worth noting for this clone: Its antigen is still unknown.

This CDR3 comprises 15 residues. Germline V gene data show CDR1 as ENHRY and CDR2 as SYGVKD. V shed 3 bases, J shed 6 bases, and the junction held 6 bases outside the gene matches. Profiling relied on immunoSEQ multiplex PCR, and the TCRdb table lists in-frame clones only, not all of them. The table shows just over 2,000,000 clones, with roughly 96% occurring only once. General observations from the study: Non-shared clonotypes had lower generation probabilities than clonotypes shared by all four sorted-subset donors.

J is TRBJ2-3 and V is TRBV10-3, with 10 bases matching TRBD1. Sequences were obtained from naive CD4+ T cells sorted from blood. Subset here: CD45RA+ positively selected. The clonotype comes from a man younger than 30 in good health. The CDR3 spells CAISEGTGATDTQYF. CDR3 nucleotides: TGTGCCATCAGTGAAGGGACAGGGGCCACGGATACGCAGTATTTT.